This entry concerns a single T cell receptor (beta chain). The record originates from a study of blood T cell repertoires in COVID-19. On the study more broadly: COVID-19 samples, acute and convalescent, were from the United States, Italy and Spain. In each case, the material was cDNA or gDNA derived from T cells, B-cell-depleted T cells, or PBMCs.

As originally analysed: Scientists estimated how many nucleated cells there were by amplifying reference gene primers. Repertoires were generated with immunoSEQ multiplex PCR, while TCRdb's copy carries only in-frame clones and drops some. For V, J and clone size, that table is used; D and trimming come from the DNA. This table has some 120,000 clones, almost 80% appearing once. With V trimmed by 1 base and J by 5 bases, 2 bases remained unmatched. This CDR3 contains 14 residues. CDR1 is MNHEY, CDR2 SMNVEV, per germline (reference sequence). This chain uses TRBV27 with TRBJ1-2, with TRBD1 identical over 9 bases. Sequenced material: peripheral blood. The source of this sequence is a human donor in a cohort sampled during active COVID-19. The CDR3 DNA follows: TGTGCCAGCAGTTTATATGGGACAGGGTATGGCTACACCTTC. Translated: CASSLYGTGYGYTF.